These T cell receptor beta chains were read from a single sample in a study of cytomegalovirus exposure and HLA in healthy donors. The table came from immunoSEQ multiplex PCR; TCRdb's copy has only in-frame clones and leaves some out. The data contain 65,000 to 75,000 clones, 65% to 70% of them singletons. The sample was PBMCs. The receptors originated from a woman under 40 in good health and CMV-seronegative. CDR3s include the opening cysteine and the closing phenylalanine or tryptophan. The D gene is left open where the match is weak. Only some rows state a clone size, as once, few, many or a class for expanded clones.

CDR3 protein: CASSLDRAGYEQYF; CDR3 DNA: TGTGCCAGCAGCTTAGATCGTGCGGGCTACGAGCAGTACTTC; clone size: once; D gene: NA; J gene: TRBJ2-7; V gene: TRBV11-3
CDR3 protein: CASSLKGTGGADYGYTF; CDR3 DNA: TGCGCCAGCAGCTTGAAAGGGACAGGGGGCGCGGACTATGGCTACACCTTC; clone size: NA; D gene: TRBD1; J gene: TRBJ1-2; V gene: TRBV5-1
CDR3 protein: CASSLTGRVDTQYF; CDR3 DNA: TGTGCCAGCAGCTTAACGGGGAGGGTAGATACGCAGTATTTT; clone size: NA; D gene: TRBD2; J gene: TRBJ2-3; V gene: TRBV7-3
CDR3 protein: CASSLVGQGKEQFF; CDR3 DNA: TGTGCCAGCAGTTTAGTAGGACAGGGGAAGGAGCAGTTCTTC; clone size: NA; D gene: TRBD1; J gene: TRBJ2-1; V gene: TRBV28
CDR3 protein: CASSPPSNREEGTEAFF; CDR3 DNA: TGTGCCAGCTCCCCCCCCAGCAACAGGGAAGAGGGGACTGAAGCTTTCTTT; clone size: NA; D gene: NA; J gene: TRBJ1-1; V gene: TRBV28
CDR3 protein: CASSGGAGGTEAFF; CDR3 DNA: TGTGCCAGCAGTGGGGGGGCGGGGGGGACTGAAGCTTTCTTT; clone size: NA; D gene: NA; J gene: TRBJ1-1; V gene: TRBV6-6
CDR3 protein: CASSEASSGYGYTF; CDR3 DNA: TGTGCCAGCAGTGAAGCGAGCTCAGGCTATGGCTACACCTTC; clone size: NA; D gene: NA; J gene: TRBJ1-2; V gene: TRBV6-1
CDR3 protein: CASSPHPRASGVEQFF; CDR3 DNA: TGTGCCAGCAGCCCCCATCCTCGGGCTAGCGGGGTTGAGCAGTTCTTC; clone size: few; D gene: TRBD2; J gene: TRBJ2-1; V gene: TRBV7-3
CDR3 protein: CASSLEAGTNTGELFF; CDR3 DNA: TGTGCCAGCAGCTTGGAAGCGGGGACGAACACCGGGGAGCTGTTTTTT; clone size: NA; D gene: TRBD2; J gene: TRBJ2-2; V gene: TRBV5-5
CDR3 protein: CASSQGPSGDDYEQYF; CDR3 DNA: TGCGCCAGCAGCCAAGGCCCTAGCGGAGACGACTACGAGCAGTACTTC; clone size: once; D gene: TRBD2; J gene: TRBJ2-7; V gene: TRBV4-1
CDR3 protein: CASSPGSYEQYF; CDR3 DNA: TGTGCCAGCAGCCCAGGGTCGTACGAGCAGTACTTC; clone size: few; D gene: NA; J gene: TRBJ2-7; V gene: TRBV9
CDR3 protein: CASSLVGTGGLEQYF; CDR3 DNA: TGCGCCAGCAGCTTGGTAGGGACAGGGGGACTCGAGCAGTACTTC; clone size: NA; D gene: TRBD1; J gene: TRBJ2-7; V gene: TRBV5-1
CDR3 protein: CASSRTANSNQPQHF; CDR3 DNA: TGTGCCAGCAGCCGGACAGCAAATAGCAATCAGCCCCAGCATTTT; clone size: few; D gene: NA; J gene: TRBJ1-5; V gene: TRBV7-8
CDR3 protein: CASRPRRGPYEQYF; CDR3 DNA: TGCGCCAGCAGGCCCAGAAGGGGCCCCTACGAGCAGTACTTC; clone size: NA; D gene: NA; J gene: TRBJ2-7; V gene: TRBV4-1
CDR3 protein: CASRKGVRRQGYEQFF; CDR3 DNA: TGTGCAAGTCGAAAGGGTGTTCGACGACAGGGGTATGAGCAGTTCTTC; clone size: once; D gene: NA; J gene: TRBJ2-1; V gene: TRBV12-2
CDR3 protein: CASSQEPAGNTIYF; CDR3 DNA: TGCGCCAGCAGCCAGGAGCCTGCAGGAAACACCATATATTTT; clone size: NA; D gene: NA; J gene: TRBJ1-3; V gene: TRBV4-1
CDR3 protein: CASSSFAGLAGDWSGELFF; CDR3 DNA: TGTGCCAGCAGCTCCTTTGCAGGACTAGCGGGGGATTGGAGCGGGGAGCTGTTTTTT; clone size: few; D gene: TRBD2; J gene: TRBJ2-2; V gene: TRBV7-3
CDR3 protein: CASASPDSPRQGNYGYTF; CDR3 DNA: TGTGCCAGCGCTTCGCCAGACTCACCCAGACAGGGGAACTATGGCTACACCTTC; clone size: once; D gene: TRBD1; J gene: TRBJ1-2; V gene: TRBV4-2
CDR3 protein: CASSQNGRTNEKLFF; CDR3 DNA: TGTGCCAGCAGTCAGAACGGGAGAACTAATGAAAAACTGTTTTTT; clone size: NA; D gene: NA; J gene: TRBJ1-4; V gene: TRBV27
CDR3 protein: CASSSGTAAEQYF; CDR3 DNA: TGTGCCAGTAGTAGCGGGACGGCTGCCGAGCAGTACTTC; clone size: NA; D gene: NA; J gene: TRBJ2-7; V gene: TRBV19
CDR3 protein: CASSASRLSNTGELFF; CDR3 DNA: TGTGCCAGCAGTGCCTCCAGGCTTTCGAACACCGGGGAGCTGTTTTTT; clone size: NA; D gene: NA; J gene: TRBJ2-2; V gene: TRBV6-6
CDR3 protein: CASNPGGLETQYF; CDR3 DNA: TGCGCCAGCAACCCGGGAGGTTTGGAGACCCAGTACTTC; clone size: NA; D gene: TRBD2; J gene: TRBJ2-5; V gene: TRBV10-2
CDR3 protein: CASSPGTGGKYEQYF; CDR3 DNA: TGTGCCAGTAGTCCCGGGACAGGGGGCAAATACGAGCAGTACTTC; clone size: NA; D gene: TRBD1; J gene: TRBJ2-7; V gene: TRBV19
CDR3 protein: CASSWTGGGGANVLTF; CDR3 DNA: TGCGCCAGCAGCTGGACAGGGGGTGGTGGGGCCAACGTCCTGACTTTC; clone size: few; D gene: TRBD1; J gene: TRBJ2-6; V gene: TRBV5-1
CDR3 protein: CASSPYRASTDTQYF; CDR3 DNA: TGTGCCAGCTCACCTTACAGGGCTTCTACAGATACGCAGTATTTT; clone size: NA; D gene: NA; J gene: TRBJ2-3; V gene: TRBV18
CDR3 protein: CASSPPGSSVLRPDTQYF; CDR3 DNA: TGTGCCAGCTCACCACCGGGGTCTAGCGTATTACGCCCAGATACGCAGTATTTT; clone size: few; D gene: NA; J gene: TRBJ2-3; V gene: TRBV18
CDR3 protein: CASRERTGVHEKLFF; CDR3 DNA: TGTGCCAGCAGGGAACGGACAGGGGTTCACGAAAAACTGTTTTTT; clone size: NA; D gene: TRBD1; J gene: TRBJ1-4; V gene: TRBV28
CDR3 protein: CASSGPEGVGEKLFF; CDR3 DNA: TGTGCCAGCAGTGGCCCCGAGGGGGTGGGTGAAAAACTGTTTTTT; clone size: NA; D gene: NA; J gene: TRBJ1-4; V gene: TRBV2
CDR3 protein: CASRTYGQFNKEQFF; CDR3 DNA: TGTGCCAGCAGGACGTACGGACAGTTTAACAAGGAGCAGTTCTTC; clone size: NA; D gene: NA; J gene: TRBJ2-1; V gene: TRBV6-6
CDR3 protein: CAMLGTGSHEQFF; CDR3 DNA: TGTGCCATGCTCGGGACAGGGAGCCATGAGCAGTTCTTC; clone size: NA; D gene: TRBD1; J gene: TRBJ2-1; V gene: TRBV7-7
CDR3 protein: CASSDGGYGNTIYF; CDR3 DNA: TGTGCCAGCAGTGATGGGGGGTACGGAAACACCATATATTTT; clone size: few; D gene: NA; J gene: TRBJ1-3; V gene: TRBV6-1
CDR3 protein: CASSSLQGLSYEQYF; CDR3 DNA: TGCGCCAGCAGCTCGTTACAGGGACTATCCTACGAGCAGTACTTC; clone size: NA; D gene: NA; J gene: TRBJ2-7; V gene: TRBV5-1
CDR3 protein: CAWTTRTVGAEAFF; CDR3 DNA: TGTGCCTGGACGACTCGGACAGTAGGCGCTGAAGCTTTCTTT; clone size: NA; D gene: NA; J gene: TRBJ1-1; V gene: TRBV30
CDR3 protein: CASSQPLAGGLDTQYF; CDR3 DNA: TGTGCCAGCAGTCAACCCCTAGCGGGGGGGCTAGATACGCAGTATTTT; clone size: NA; D gene: TRBD2; J gene: TRBJ2-3; V gene: TRBV28
CDR3 protein: CASSLGTEEKLFF; CDR3 DNA: TGCGCCAGCAGCTTGGGAACTGAAGAAAAACTGTTTTTT; clone size: NA; D gene: NA; J gene: TRBJ1-4; V gene: TRBV5-1
CDR3 protein: CASTPTPSGALDEQFF; CDR3 DNA: TGTGCCAGCACCCCAACCCCTAGCGGGGCCTTGGATGAGCAGTTCTTC; clone size: NA; D gene: TRBD2; J gene: TRBJ2-1; V gene: TRBV7-2
CDR3 protein: CASSENLGGDQPQHF; CDR3 DNA: TGTGCCAGCAGTGAGAACCTCGGGGGGGATCAGCCCCAGCATTTT; clone size: few; D gene: NA; J gene: TRBJ1-5; V gene: TRBV6-1